The rows below give T cell receptor beta chains drawn from one sample of a study of cytotoxic CD8 clonotypes in ibrutinib-treated CLL. Sequencing used immunoSEQ multiplex PCR; TCRdb keeps in-frame clones, though not all of them. Altogether roughly 160,000 clones are present, under 90% being singletons, with the ten largest covering 4.6%. Sequencing used PBMCs, obtained after 24 months of ibrutinib treatment. The receptors here all came from a human donor with chronic lymphocytic leukemia. The CDR3 runs from the conserved cysteine through the conserved F or W. The order of the fields is D gene, V gene, J gene, clone size, CDR3 DNA, CDR3 protein. D genes are given only for firm matches. Expanded clones get a size class; other rows say once, few or many, or leave the size out.

d_gene: -
v_gene: TRBV19
j_gene: TRBJ1-1
abundance: -
CDR3nt: TGTGCCAGTAGTCCCCGACTAGGAACAAACACTGAAGCTTTCTTT
CDR3aa: CASSPRLGTNTEAFF

d_gene: -
v_gene: TRBV18
j_gene: TRBJ1-2
abundance: -
CDR3nt: TGTGCCAGCTCACCACTGGACACCCCCATTCTGAACTATGGCTACACCTTC
CDR3aa: CASSPLDTPILNYGYTF

d_gene: -
v_gene: TRBV30
j_gene: TRBJ1-1
abundance: -
CDR3nt: TGTGCCTGGAGTGTGGTGAACACTGAAGCTTTCTTT
CDR3aa: CAWSVVNTEAFF

d_gene: -
v_gene: TRBV5-1
j_gene: TRBJ1-4
abundance: -
CDR3nt: TGCGCCAGCAGCCGGTCTAATGAAAAACTGTTTTTT
CDR3aa: CASSRSNEKLFF

d_gene: -
v_gene: TRBV7-3
j_gene: TRBJ2-1
abundance: -
CDR3nt: TGTGCCAGCAGCTTAAGGACCAATGGGGAGCAGTTCTTC
CDR3aa: CASSLRTNGEQFF

d_gene: -
v_gene: TRBV6-1
j_gene: TRBJ1-3
abundance: -
CDR3nt: TGTGCCAGCTTCCCGGGCTCCAACTCTGGAAACACCATATATTTT
CDR3aa: CASFPGSNSGNTIYF

d_gene: TRBD1
v_gene: TRBV5-1
j_gene: TRBJ1-2
abundance: -
CDR3nt: TGCGCCAGCAGCTTGGTGGGGACAGGGGGCTATGGCTACACCTTC
CDR3aa: CASSLVGTGGYGYTF

d_gene: TRBD2
v_gene: TRBV5-4
j_gene: TRBJ2-3
abundance: -
CDR3nt: TGTGCCAGCAGCTTCGGGGGTGCTAGCGGGGGGTTCACAGATACGCAGTATTTT
CDR3aa: CASSFGGASGGFTDTQYF

d_gene: -
v_gene: TRBV29-1
j_gene: TRBJ2-1
abundance: -
CDR3nt: TGCAGCGTACCGTTCGGGGGGCGCCCGGGGCACTCCTACAATGAGCAGTTCTTC
CDR3aa: CSVPFGGRPGHSYNEQFF

d_gene: -
v_gene: TRBV10-3
j_gene: TRBJ1-1
abundance: -
CDR3nt: TGTGCCATCAGTGACAGGGAGGGGGAAGCTTTCTTT
CDR3aa: CAISDREGEAFF

d_gene: -
v_gene: TRBV9
j_gene: TRBJ2-7
abundance: few
CDR3nt: TGTGCCAGCAGCCCCTGGGATACCCACGAGCAGTACTTC
CDR3aa: CASSPWDTHEQYF

d_gene: -
v_gene: TRBV1
j_gene: TRBJ2-3
abundance: many
CDR3nt: TGCACCAGCAGCCGTCAAGGGAGGGGCACAGATACGCAGTATTTT
CDR3aa: CTSSRQGRGTDTQYF

d_gene: TRBD2
v_gene: TRBV9
j_gene: TRBJ2-5
abundance: -
CDR3nt: TGTGCCAGCAGCCCTCGGACTAGCGGGAACCAAGAGACCCAGTACTTC
CDR3aa: CASSPRTSGNQETQYF

d_gene: TRBD2
v_gene: TRBV7-8
j_gene: TRBJ2-1
abundance: -
CDR3nt: TGTGCCAGCAGCTTAGCCGGCGGGCTAGCGGGGAGTATTGAGCAGTTCTTC
CDR3aa: CASSLAGGLAGSIEQFF

d_gene: -
v_gene: TRBV18
j_gene: TRBJ2-5
abundance: -
CDR3nt: TGTGCCAGCTCACCCCAACGGGGAGGAGAGACCCAGTACTTC
CDR3aa: CASSPQRGGETQYF

d_gene: TRBD1
v_gene: TRBV11-2
j_gene: TRBJ1-1
abundance: -
CDR3nt: TGTGCCAGCAGCTTAGATTACAGGGCAGGGGGCTTAAACACTGAAGCTTTCTTT
CDR3aa: CASSLDYRAGGLNTEAFF

d_gene: TRBD2
v_gene: TRBV18
j_gene: TRBJ2-1
abundance: -
CDR3nt: TGTGCCAGCTCACCAGTGGGGGGGACCGGTACCTACAATGAGCAGTTCTTC
CDR3aa: CASSPVGGTGTYNEQFF

d_gene: -
v_gene: TRBV7-9
j_gene: TRBJ1-1
abundance: -
CDR3nt: TGTGCCAGCAGCTTAGGCACAGGTCTGGGAGGCACTGAAGCTTTCTTT
CDR3aa: CASSLGTGLGGTEAFF

d_gene: -
v_gene: TRBV18
j_gene: TRBJ1-1
abundance: -
CDR3nt: TGTGCCAGCTCACCTATTGAGGTCAGGGGCAATGAAGCTTTCTTT
CDR3aa: CASSPIEVRGNEAFF

d_gene: -
v_gene: TRBV7-9
j_gene: TRBJ1-2
abundance: -
CDR3nt: TGTGCCGCCGAGGCGGGGAACTATGGCTACACCTTC
CDR3aa: CAAEAGNYGYTF

d_gene: -
v_gene: TRBV5-4
j_gene: TRBJ1-2
abundance: -
CDR3nt: TGTGCCAGCAGCCCCCGGGGTCAACCAAACTATGGCTACACCTTC
CDR3aa: CASSPRGQPNYGYTF

d_gene: -
v_gene: TRBV4-2
j_gene: TRBJ2-2
abundance: -
CDR3nt: TGTGCCAGCAGCCTGGGGGCACAGTCCACCGGGGAGCTGTTTTTT
CDR3aa: CASSLGAQSTGELFF

d_gene: TRBD2
v_gene: TRBV5-1
j_gene: TRBJ2-3
abundance: -
CDR3nt: TGCGCCAGCAGCTTCGTTCCCGGGGGGGATACCACAGATACGCAGTATTTT
CDR3aa: CASSFVPGGDTTDTQYF

d_gene: -
v_gene: TRBV2
j_gene: TRBJ2-7
abundance: -
CDR3nt: TGTGCCAGCAGCCACTCCTACGAGCAGTACTTC
CDR3aa: CASSHSYEQYF

d_gene: TRBD2
v_gene: TRBV11-2
j_gene: TRBJ2-7
abundance: -
CDR3nt: TGTGCCAGCAGCCAGGGGCGGGAGGGCCGACGGGAGCAGTACTTC
CDR3aa: CASSQGREGRREQYF